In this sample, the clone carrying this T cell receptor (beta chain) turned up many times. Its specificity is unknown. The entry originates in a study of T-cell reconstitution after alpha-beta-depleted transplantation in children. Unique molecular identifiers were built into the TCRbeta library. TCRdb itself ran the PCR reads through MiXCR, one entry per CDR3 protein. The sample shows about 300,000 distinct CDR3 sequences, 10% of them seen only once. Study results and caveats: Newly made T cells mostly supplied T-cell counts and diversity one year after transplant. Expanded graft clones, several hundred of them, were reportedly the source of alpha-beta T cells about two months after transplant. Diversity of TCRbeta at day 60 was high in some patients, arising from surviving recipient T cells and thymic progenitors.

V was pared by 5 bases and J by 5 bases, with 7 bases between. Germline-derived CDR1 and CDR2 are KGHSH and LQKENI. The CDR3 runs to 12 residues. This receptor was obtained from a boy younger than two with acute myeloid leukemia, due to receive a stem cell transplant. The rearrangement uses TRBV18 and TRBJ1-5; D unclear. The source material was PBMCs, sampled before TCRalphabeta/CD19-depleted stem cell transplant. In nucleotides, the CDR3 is TGTGCCAGCTCAGGCAACGATCAGCCCCAGCATTTT. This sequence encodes CASSGNDQPQHF.